The present T cell receptor (beta chain) was sequenced within a study of blood T cell repertoires in COVID-19. For the study at large: PBMCs, B-cell-depleted T cells, or T cells provided the cDNA or gDNA that made up the material.

Original methodology: The authors estimated nucleated cell counts from reference gene primer amplification. Only in-frame clones appear in the TCRdb table, and some are missing; sequencing was by immunoSEQ multiplex PCR. V and J calls and clone size come straight from that table; D and trimming were deduced from the DNA. The sample includes approximately 210,000 clones, roughly 84% of them seen just once. This CDR3 is 14 amino acids long. Germline V lookup: CDR1 SGHNT, CDR2 YYREEE (reference sequence). V dropped 1 base and J dropped 0 bases, with 5 bases sitting between them. During active infection, Seattle patients enrolled and were then monitored through disease.

Sequences were obtained from peripheral blood. The rearrangement uses TRBV5-4 and TRBJ1-3; perhaps TRBD1 as D (5 bases). The TCR sequence derives from a woman aged 80 or over with COVID-19, enrolled during active disease. The CDR3 DNA follows: TGTGCCAGCAGCTTGAGGGGCTCTGGAAACACCATATATTTT. This codes for CASSLRGSGNTIYF.